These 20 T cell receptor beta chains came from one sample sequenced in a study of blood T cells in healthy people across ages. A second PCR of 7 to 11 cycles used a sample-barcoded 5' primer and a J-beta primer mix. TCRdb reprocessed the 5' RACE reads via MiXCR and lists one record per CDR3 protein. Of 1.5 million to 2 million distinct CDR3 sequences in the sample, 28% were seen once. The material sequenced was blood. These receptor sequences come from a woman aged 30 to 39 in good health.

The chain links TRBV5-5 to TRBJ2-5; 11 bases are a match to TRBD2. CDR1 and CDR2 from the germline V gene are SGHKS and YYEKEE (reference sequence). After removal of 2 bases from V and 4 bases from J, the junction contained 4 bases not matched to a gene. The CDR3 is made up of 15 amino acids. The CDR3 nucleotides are TGTGCCAGCAGCTTCCTAGCGGGAGGAGGAGAGACCCAGTACTTC. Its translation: CASSFLAGGGETQYF.

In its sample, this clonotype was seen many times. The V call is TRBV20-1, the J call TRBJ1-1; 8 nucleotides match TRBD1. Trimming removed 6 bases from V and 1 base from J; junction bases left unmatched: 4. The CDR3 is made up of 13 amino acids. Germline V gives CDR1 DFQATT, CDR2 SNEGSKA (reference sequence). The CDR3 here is CSAPGQGNTEAFF. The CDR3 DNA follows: TGCAGTGCACCTGGACAGGGGAACACTGAAGCTTTCTTT.

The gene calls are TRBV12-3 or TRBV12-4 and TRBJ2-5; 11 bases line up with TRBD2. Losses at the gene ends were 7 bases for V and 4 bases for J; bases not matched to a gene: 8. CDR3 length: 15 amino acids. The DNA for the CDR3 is TGTGCCAGCACCGACCCGGGACTAGCGGTAGAGACCCAGTACTTC. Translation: CASTDPGLAVETQYF.

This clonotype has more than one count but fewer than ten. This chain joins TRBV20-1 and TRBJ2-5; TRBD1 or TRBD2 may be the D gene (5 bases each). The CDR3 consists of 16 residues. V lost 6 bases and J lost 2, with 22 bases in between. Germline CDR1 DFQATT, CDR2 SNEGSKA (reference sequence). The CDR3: CSAGRGRATLQETQYF. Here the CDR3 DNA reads TGCAGTGCGGGACGGGGTAGGGCAACCCTACAAGAGACCCAGTACTTC.

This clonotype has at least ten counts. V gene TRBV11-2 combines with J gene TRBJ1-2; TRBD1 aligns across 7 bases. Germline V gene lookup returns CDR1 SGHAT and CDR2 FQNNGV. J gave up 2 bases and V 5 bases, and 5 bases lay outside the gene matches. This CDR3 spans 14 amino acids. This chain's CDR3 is CASSPDRTNYGYTF. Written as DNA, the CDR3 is TGTGCCAGCAGCCCGGACAGGACAAACTATGGCTACACCTTC.

CDR3 sequence: CAISATGARSEQYF. The CDR3 bases are TGTGCCATCAGTGCGACGGGGGCACGCTCCGAGCAGTACTTC. The rearrangement uses TRBV10-3 and TRBJ2-7; D is possibly TRBD1 or TRBD2 (6 bases each). This CDR3 has 14 residues. Germline V lookup: CDR1 ENHRY, CDR2 SYGVKD. V was shortened by 4 bases and J by 6 bases, with 16 bases between the two germline ends.

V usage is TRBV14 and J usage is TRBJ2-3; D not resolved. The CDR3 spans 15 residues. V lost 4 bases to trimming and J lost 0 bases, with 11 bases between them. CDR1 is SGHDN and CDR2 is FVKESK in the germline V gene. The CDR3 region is CASSPNRASTDTQYF. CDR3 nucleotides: TGTGCCAGCAGCCCGAACCGGGCTAGCACAGATACGCAGTATTTT.

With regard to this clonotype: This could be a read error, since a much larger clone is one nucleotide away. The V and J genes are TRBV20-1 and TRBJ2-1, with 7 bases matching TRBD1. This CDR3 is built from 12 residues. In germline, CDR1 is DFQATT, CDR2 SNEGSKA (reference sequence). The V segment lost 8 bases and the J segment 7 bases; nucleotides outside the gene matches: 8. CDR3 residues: CSTGTVTNEQFF. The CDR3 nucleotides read TGCAGTACCGGGACAGTTACGAATGAGCAGTTCTTC.

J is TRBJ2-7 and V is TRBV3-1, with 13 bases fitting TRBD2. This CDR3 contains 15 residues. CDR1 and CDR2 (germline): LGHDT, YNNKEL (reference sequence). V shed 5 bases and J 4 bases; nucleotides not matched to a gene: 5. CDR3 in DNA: TGTGCCAGCAGCGCACAACTAGCGGGAGGGTACGAGCAGTACTTC. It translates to CASSAQLAGGYEQYF.

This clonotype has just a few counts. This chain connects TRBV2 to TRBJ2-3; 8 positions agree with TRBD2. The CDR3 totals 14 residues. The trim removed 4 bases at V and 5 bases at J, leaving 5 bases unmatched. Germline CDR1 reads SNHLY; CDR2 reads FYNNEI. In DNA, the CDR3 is TGTGCCAGCAGTGTGAGCGGGGGTGAAGATACGCAGTATTTT. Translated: CASSVSGGEDTQYF.

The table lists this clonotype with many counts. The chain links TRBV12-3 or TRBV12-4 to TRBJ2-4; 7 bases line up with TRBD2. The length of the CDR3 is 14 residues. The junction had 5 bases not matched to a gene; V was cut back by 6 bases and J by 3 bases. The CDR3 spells CASSPTGGKNIQYF. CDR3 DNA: TGTGCCAGCAGCCCTACGGGGGGCAAAAACATTCAGTACTTC.

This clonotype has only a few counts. The CDR3: CSARDGGRGRRNNEQFF. DNA for the CDR3: TGCAGTGCTAGAGATGGGGGACGGGGGAGGAGGAACAATGAGCAGTTCTTC. The chain joins TRBV20-1 to TRBJ2-1; D is possibly TRBD2 (6 bases). CDR1 and CDR2 from the germline V gene are DFQATT and SNEGSKA (reference sequence). This CDR3 has 17 residues. V was cut by 0 bases and J by 5 bases, with 20 bases left in between.

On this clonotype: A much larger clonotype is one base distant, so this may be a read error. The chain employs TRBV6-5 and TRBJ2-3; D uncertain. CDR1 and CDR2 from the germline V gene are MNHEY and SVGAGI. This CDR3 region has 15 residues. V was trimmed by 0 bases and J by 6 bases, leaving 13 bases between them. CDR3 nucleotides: TGTGCCAGCAGTTACTCGAAAATCCGGCGTGATACGCAGTATTTT. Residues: CASSYSKIRRDTQYF.

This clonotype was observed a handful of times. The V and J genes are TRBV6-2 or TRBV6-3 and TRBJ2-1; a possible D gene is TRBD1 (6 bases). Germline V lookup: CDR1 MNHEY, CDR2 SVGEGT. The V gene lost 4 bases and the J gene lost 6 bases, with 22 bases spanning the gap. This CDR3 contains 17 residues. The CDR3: CASSLGLDRNPSNEQFF. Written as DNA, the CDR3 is TGTGCCAGCAGTTTGGGATTAGACAGGAATCCCAGCAATGAGCAGTTCTTC.

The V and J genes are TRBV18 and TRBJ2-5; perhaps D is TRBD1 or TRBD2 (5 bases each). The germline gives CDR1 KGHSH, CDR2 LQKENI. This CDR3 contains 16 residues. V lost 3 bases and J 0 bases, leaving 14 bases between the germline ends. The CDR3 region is CASSPPGTTYQETQYF. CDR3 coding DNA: TGTGCCAGCTCACCCCCTGGGACGACGTACCAAGAGACCCAGTACTTC.

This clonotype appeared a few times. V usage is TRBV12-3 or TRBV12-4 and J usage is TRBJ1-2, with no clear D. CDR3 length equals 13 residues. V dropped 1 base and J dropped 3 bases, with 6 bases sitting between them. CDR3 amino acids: CASSLDEHYGYTF. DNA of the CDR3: TGTGCCAGCAGTTTAGACGAACACTATGGCTACACCTTC.

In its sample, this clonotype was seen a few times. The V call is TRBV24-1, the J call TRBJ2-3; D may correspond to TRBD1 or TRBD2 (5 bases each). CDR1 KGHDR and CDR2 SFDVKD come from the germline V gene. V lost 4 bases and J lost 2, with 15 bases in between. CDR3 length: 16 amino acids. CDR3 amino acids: CATSDPGTEPTDTQYF. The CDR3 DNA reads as TGTGCCACCAGTGACCCCGGGACGGAACCCACAGATACGCAGTATTTT.

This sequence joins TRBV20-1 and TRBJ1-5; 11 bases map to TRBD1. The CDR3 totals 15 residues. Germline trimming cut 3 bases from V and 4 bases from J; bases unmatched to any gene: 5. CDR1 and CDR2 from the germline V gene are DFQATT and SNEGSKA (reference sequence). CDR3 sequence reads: CSASDRDRGNQPQHF. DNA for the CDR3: TGCAGTGCTAGCGATCGGGACAGGGGGAATCAGCCCCAGCATTTT.

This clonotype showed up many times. The CDR3 here is CASSEAPPYEQYF. CDR3 DNA: TGTGCCAGCAGTGAAGCGCCCCCCTACGAGCAGTACTTC. The gene calls are TRBV6-1 and TRBJ2-7; no definite D call. CDR1 MNHNS and CDR2 SASEGT come from the germline V gene. The CDR3 is 13 residues long. V shed 0 bases and J shed 2 bases, with 5 bases lying between them.

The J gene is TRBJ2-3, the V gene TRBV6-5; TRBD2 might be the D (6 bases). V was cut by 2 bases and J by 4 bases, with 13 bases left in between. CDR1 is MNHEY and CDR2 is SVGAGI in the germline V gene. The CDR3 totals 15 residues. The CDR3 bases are TGTGCCAGCAGTTACAGGGGACTGCGATCAGATACGCAGTATTTT. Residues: CASSYRGLRSDTQYF.